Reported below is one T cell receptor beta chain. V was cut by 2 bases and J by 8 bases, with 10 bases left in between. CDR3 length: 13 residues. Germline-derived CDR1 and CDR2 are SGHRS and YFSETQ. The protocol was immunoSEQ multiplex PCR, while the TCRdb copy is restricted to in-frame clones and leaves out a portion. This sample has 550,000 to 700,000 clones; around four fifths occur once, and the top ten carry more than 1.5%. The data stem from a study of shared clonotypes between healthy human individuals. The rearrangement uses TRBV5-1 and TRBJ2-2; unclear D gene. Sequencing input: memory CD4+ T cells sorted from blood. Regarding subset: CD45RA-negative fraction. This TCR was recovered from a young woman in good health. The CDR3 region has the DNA TGCGCCAGCAGCTTTAGCCCCGAGGGGGAGCTGTTTTTT. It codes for CASSFSPEGELFF.